This T cell receptor (beta chain) emerged from a study of Graves' ophthalmopathy and Graves' hyperthyroidism. Pregnancy or lactation, uncontrolled infections and other autoimmune diseases were grounds for excluding patients. RNA transcripts yielded amplified TCR beta CDR3 regions. RT-PCR was first run with HTBI primers, then multiplex PCR in a second round. MiXCR, run by TCRdb on the multiplex PCR reads, gives a single entry per CDR3 protein. This table holds 350,000 to 400,000 distinct CDR3 sequences, about 16% found once. The sequenced sample was peripheral blood. The sequence was collected from a woman under 30 with Graves' ophthalmopathy.

Here the CDR3 DNA reads TGTGCCACCAAGCCAGCGGTGGGAGCGGGAGCGAGCGTAGAGACCCAGTACTTC. This sequence encodes CATKPAVGAGASVETQYF. The J gene is TRBJ2-5, the V gene TRBV28; 8 bases are shared with TRBD2. With 10 bases clipped from V and 4 bases from J, the junction kept 23 bases outside the gene matches. CDR3 size: 18 residues. Germline values: CDR1 MDHEN, CDR2 SYDVKM.